This TCR beta chain was observed in a study of T cells in Graves' hyperthyroidism and ophthalmopathy. Study-level results: Most thyroid clonotypes that were expanded above 0.001 also turned up in blood.

RNA transcripts served as the template for amplifying TCR beta CDR3 regions. First-round RT-PCR targeting the TCR CDR3 was performed with the HTBI primer set. TCRdb re-called the multiplex PCR reads with MiXCR, one entry per CDR3 protein. Among more than 350,000 distinct CDR3 sequences, 13% to 15% were seen once, and the ten largest hold less than 20%. Fresh peripheral blood, 9.5 to 10 ml of it, supplied the PBMCs. The V end lost 1 base, the J end lost 6 bases, and 13 bases lay between the germline ends. CDR3 length: 14 residues. Germline loops: CDR1 SGHAT, CDR2 FQNNGV. This clonotype was detected ten times or more. Its cognate antigen is unknown.

The specimen was blood. This TCR was recovered from a woman in her twenties or thirties with Graves' ophthalmopathy. The chain carries TRBV11-2 and TRBJ2-7; D might be TRBD1 (5 bases). CDR3 bases: TGTGCCAGCAGCTTAGTGGGGCTCAGGCCCGAGCAGTACTTC. It specifies CASSLVGLRPEQYF. The full variable domain, completed using reference TRBV11-2 and TRBJ2-7, is EAGVAQSPRYKIIEKRQSVAFWCNPISGHATLYWYQQILGQGPKLLIQFQNNGVVDDSQLPKDRFSAERLKGVDSTLKIQPAKLEDSAVYLCASSLVGLRPEQYFGPGTRLTVT.